This entry lists 22 T cell receptor beta chains sequenced from one sample in a study of T cells after yellow fever vaccination. TCRdb itself ran the 5' RACE reads through MiXCR, one entry per CDR3 protein. The top ten hold 14% of the sample, which has 500,000 to 700,000 distinct CDR3 sequences, 15% to 20% seen once. The sequenced sample was PBMCs, obtained 15 days after the yellow fever booster vaccination. The receptors derive from a man aged 25-45 years who received the YFV17D yellow fever vaccine.

This clonotype was picked up a small number of times. The chain joins TRBV9 to TRBJ2-1, with 10 nucleotides matching TRBD2. CDR1 SGDLS and CDR2 YYNGEE come from the germline V gene. With 3 bases clipped from V and 4 bases from J, the junction kept 4 bases outside the gene matches. The CDR3 totals 15 residues. CDR3 region: CASSELAGRYNEQFF. CDR3 in DNA: TGTGCCAGCAGCGAACTAGCGGGACGATACAATGAGCAGTTCTTC.

This clonotype was counted a few times. This chain uses TRBV5-1 with TRBJ1-1; D might be TRBD1 (6 bases). CDR1 and CDR2 from the germline V gene are SGHRS and YFSETQ. V shed 4 bases and J shed 1 base, with 11 bases lying between them. The CDR3 consists of 14 residues. CDR3 DNA sequence: TGCGCCAGCAGCGCCGGAGGGGGGAACACTGAAGCTTTCTTT. This codes for CASSAGGGNTEAFF.

This clonotype came up a few times. The gene calls are TRBV10-3 and TRBJ2-7; TRBD1 might be the D (6 bases). Germline V gene sequence: CDR1 ENHRY, CDR2 SYGVKD. V was pared by 2 bases and J by 1 base, with 15 bases between. The CDR3 totals 16 residues. CDR3 nucleotide sequence: TGTGCCATCAGTGAGACACGAGGACAGCATTCCTACGAGCAGTACTTC. It yields the protein CAISETRGQHSYEQYF.

CDR3 sequence reads: CASSLQGAGETQYF. DNA for the CDR3: TGTGCCAGCAGTTTACAGGGGGCGGGGGAGACCCAGTACTTC. The V gene is TRBV6-5, the J gene TRBJ2-5; 9 bases match TRBD1. The V segment lost 4 bases and the J segment 5 bases; nucleotides outside the gene matches: 5. Looked up from germline, CDR1 is MNHEY and CDR2 is SVGAGI. The length of the CDR3 is 14 residues.

The chain joins TRBV24-1 to TRBJ2-7; perhaps TRBD1 as D (6 bases). Germline CDR1 reads KGHDR; CDR2 reads SFDVKD. This CDR3 contains 13 residues. The V and J ends lost 3 bases and 6 bases respectively, with 11 bases between them. The CDR3 spells CATSDTGRFEQYF. The CDR3 coding sequence is TGTGCCACCAGTGATACAGGGCGGTTCGAGCAGTACTTC.

The sample holds a few counts of this clonotype. The V gene is TRBV18, the J gene TRBJ2-7; D call uncertain. Germline CDR1 is KGHSH and CDR2 is LQKENI. V was cut by 2 bases and J by 7 bases, with 18 bases left in between. This CDR3 is 15 amino acids long. The chain's CDR3 is CASSPNGPEFGEQYF. Here the CDR3 DNA reads TGTGCCAGCTCACCAAACGGCCCGGAGTTCGGTGAGCAGTACTTC.

This clonotype was seen a handful of times. The rearrangement joins TRBV5-1 to TRBJ2-1; 9 bases match TRBD2. Germline CDR1 SGHRS, CDR2 YFSETQ. Trimming removed 4 bases from V and 8 bases from J; junction bases left unmatched: 7. CDR3 size: 14 residues. Here the CDR3 DNA reads TGCGCCAGCAGCAATAGCGGGAGAGGGGATGAGCAGTTCTTC. Translation: CASSNSGRGDEQFF.

V is TRBV4-3 and J is TRBJ1-5; D unresolved. The CDR3 has 13 residues. V was cut by 0 bases and J by 9 bases, with 9 bases left in between. Germline CDR1 is LGHNA and CDR2 is YSLEER. The CDR3 sequence is CASSQDTQRPQHF. CDR3 coding DNA: TGCGCCAGCAGCCAAGACACCCAACGGCCCCAGCATTTT.

A few counts support this clonotype. J is TRBJ2-7 and V is TRBV7-6, with a tentative D call TRBD1 (6 bases). Looked up from germline, CDR1 is SGHVS and CDR2 is FNYEAQ. Trimming removed 4 bases at V and 7 bases at J, with 20 bases between. The CDR3 runs 15 residues. CDR3: CASSSRTAPYHEQYF. The CDR3, as DNA: TGTGCCAGCAGCTCTCGGACAGCACCTTACCATGAGCAGTACTTC.

This clonotype was seen a handful of times. The chain recombines TRBV5-1 with TRBJ2-2; D gene ambiguous. The CDR3 runs 15 residues. Germline V gives CDR1 SGHRS, CDR2 YFSETQ. Trimming removed 2 bases from V and 1 base from J, with 9 bases in between. CDR3 nucleotides: TGCGCCAGCAGCTTTGGGGATCGGAACACCGGGGAGCTGTTTTTT. Encoded protein: CASSFGDRNTGELFF.

This sequence joins TRBV12-5 and TRBJ2-1; D gene uncertain. The V end lost 2 bases, the J end lost 7 bases, and 9 bases lay between the germline ends. Looked up from germline, CDR1 is LGHNT and CDR2 is FRNRAP. The CDR3 is 13 residues long. The CDR3 here is CASGLPPLNEQFF. The CDR3 region has the DNA TGTGCTAGTGGTTTGCCACCCCTTAATGAGCAGTTCTTC. The entire variable domain, with the rest obtained from reference TRBV12-5 and TRBJ2-1, is as follows: DARVTQTPRHKVTEMGQEVTMRCQPILGHNTVFWYRQTMMQGLELLAYFRNRAPLDDSGMPKDRFSAEMPDATLATLKIQPSEPRDSAVYFCASGLPPLNEQFFGPGTRLTVL.

The chain joins TRBV7-2 to TRBJ2-3; a possible D gene is TRBD2 (5 bases). V lost 2 bases to trimming and J lost 4 bases, with 7 bases between them. This CDR3 is 13 amino acids long. CDR1 and CDR2 (germline): SGHTA, FQGNSA. This CDR3 is CASSLMGADTQYF. The DNA of the CDR3 is TGTGCCAGCAGCTTAATGGGAGCAGATACGCAGTATTTT. The variable domain in full, with the rest retrieved from reference TRBV7-2 and TRBJ2-3, is GAGVSQSPSNKVTEKGKDVELRCDPISGHTALYWYRQSLGQGLEFLIYFQGNSAPDKSGLPSDRFSAERTGGSVSTLTIQRTQQEDSAVYLCASSLMGADTQYFGPGTRLTVL.

V is TRBV18 and J is TRBJ1-3; no clear D gene. CDR3 length: 15 amino acids. The V end was cut by 1 base, the J end by 3 bases, with 10 bases between. The germline V gene encodes CDR1 KGHSH and CDR2 LQKENI. The CDR3 here is CASSPQPSLGNTIYF. The CDR3, as DNA: TGTGCCAGCTCACCACAACCGAGCCTTGGAAACACCATATATTTT.

The V call is TRBV20-1, the J call TRBJ2-5; D gene ambiguous. Germline CDR1 DFQATT, CDR2 SNEGSKA (reference sequence). V lost 3 bases to trimming and J lost 2 bases, with 19 bases between them. CDR3 length: 16 residues. Here the CDR3 reads CSASAIRDAGQETQYF. The CDR3 DNA is TGCAGTGCTAGTGCGATCCGCGACGCCGGTCAAGAGACCCAGTACTTC.

The V call is TRBV3-1, the J call TRBJ2-2; 9 bases match TRBD2. This CDR3 region has 18 residues. Germline V gene data show CDR1 as LGHDT and CDR2 as YNNKEL (reference sequence). Trimming took 1 base from V and 7 from J; bases not matched to a gene: 13. CDR3 residues: CASSQAIGRGRANGELFF. Here the CDR3 DNA reads TGTGCCAGCAGCCAAGCCATTGGTCGCGGGAGGGCCAACGGGGAGCTGTTTTTT. The variable domain in full, completed from reference TRBV3-1 and TRBJ2-2, reads DTAVSQTPKYLVTQMGNDKSIKCEQNLGHDTMYWYKQDSKKFLKIMFSYNNKELIINETVPNRFSPKSPDKAHLNLHINSLELGDSAVYFCASSQAIGRGRANGELFFGEGSRLTVL.

The chain carries TRBV27 and TRBJ2-1, with unresolved D. The CDR3 runs to 11 residues. V dropped 8 bases and J dropped 8 bases, with 10 bases sitting between them. The germline V gene has CDR1 MNHEY and CDR2 SMNVEV (reference sequence). CDR3 in amino acids: CASLFSDEQFF. The CDR3 nucleotides read TGTGCCAGCTTGTTTTCGGATGAGCAGTTCTTC.

This clonotype appeared a few times. This chain connects TRBV12-3 or TRBV12-4 to TRBJ2-2, with 14 positions matching TRBD2. Germline trimming cut 5 bases from V and 8 bases from J; bases unmatched to any gene: 7. The CDR3 totals 16 residues. CDR3 loop: CASSAGLAGVGGELFF. DNA for the CDR3: TGTGCCAGCAGTGCGGGACTAGCGGGAGTCGGTGGGGAGCTGTTTTTT.

The rearrangement links TRBV7-9 to TRBJ2-3, with D unclear. The CDR3 consists of 12 residues. Per the germline V gene, CDR1 is SEHNR and CDR2 is FQNEAQ (reference sequence). The germline V and J ends were trimmed by 5 bases and 2 bases, with 5 bases remaining between them. CDR3 coding DNA: TGTGCCAGCAGCCAAATCACAGATACGCAGTATTTT. This encodes CASSQITDTQYF.

This chain uses TRBV28 with TRBJ2-7; TRBD2 is a possible D gene (6 bases). The V gene lost 7 bases and the J gene lost 3 bases, with 19 bases spanning the gap. CDR3 size: 15 residues. CDR1 is MDHEN and CDR2 is SYDVKM in the germline V gene. CDR3 coding DNA: TGTGCCAGCACTCCCCTGGGTGCGGGGCTCTACGAGCAGTACTTC. This gives the protein CASTPLGAGLYEQYF.

This clonotype was found a few times. V is TRBV7-2 and J is TRBJ2-7; 7 nucleotides agree with TRBD1. CDR1 and CDR2 (germline): SGHTA, FQGNSA. V gave up 1 base and J gave up 7 bases; unmatched junction bases: 10. This CDR3 comprises 15 residues. The CDR3 is CASSLGQGPFGEQYF. The CDR3 region has the DNA TGTGCCAGCAGCTTAGGACAGGGACCCTTTGGAGAGCAGTACTTC.

The V gene is TRBV7-2, the J gene TRBJ2-5, with D maybe TRBD2 (6 bases). In germline, CDR1 is SGHTA, CDR2 FQGNSA. Trimming pared 5 bases from V and 7 bases from J, leaving 11 bases between. CDR3 length: 12 amino acids. This CDR3 is CASSPGGSTQYF. DNA of the CDR3: TGTGCCAGCAGCCCAGGAGGGTCGACCCAGTACTTC.

A few counts support this clonotype. The V gene is TRBV19, the J gene TRBJ2-1; D uncertain. The CDR3 totals 15 residues. Germline V gene data show CDR1 as LNHDA and CDR2 as SQIVND (reference sequence). The V gene lost 0 bases and the J gene lost 0 bases, with 6 bases spanning the gap. The CDR3 protein is CASSIDPSSYNEQFF. The CDR3 DNA is TGTGCCAGTAGTATAGACCCTAGCTCCTACAATGAGCAGTTCTTC.